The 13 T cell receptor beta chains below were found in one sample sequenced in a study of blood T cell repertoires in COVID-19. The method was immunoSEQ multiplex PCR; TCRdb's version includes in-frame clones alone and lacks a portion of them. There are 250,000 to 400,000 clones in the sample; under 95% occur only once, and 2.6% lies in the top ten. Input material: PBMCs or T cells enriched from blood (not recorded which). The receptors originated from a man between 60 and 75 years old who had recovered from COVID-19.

In DNA form, the CDR3 reads TGTGCCAGCAGACCGACAGGGGCCCTCGAGCAGTACTTC. Its protein product is CASRPTGALEQYF. This sequence joins TRBV5-8 and TRBJ2-7; 8 nucleotides line up with TRBD1. The junction had 7 bases not matched to a gene; V was cut back by 5 bases and J by 6 bases. Germline V gene sequence: CDR1 SGHTS, CDR2 YDEGEE. The CDR3 runs to 13 residues. The whole variable domain, filled in from reference TRBV5-8 and TRBJ2-7, reads EAGVTQSPTHLIKTRGQQATLRCSPISGHTSVYWYQQALGLGLQFLLWYDEGEERNRGNFPPRFSGRQFPNYSSELNVNALELEDSALYLCASRPTGALEQYFGPGTRLTVT.

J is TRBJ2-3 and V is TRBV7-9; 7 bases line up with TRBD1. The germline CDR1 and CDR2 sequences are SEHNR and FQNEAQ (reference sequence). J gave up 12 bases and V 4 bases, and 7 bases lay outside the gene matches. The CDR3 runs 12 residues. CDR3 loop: CASSSTGDRQYF. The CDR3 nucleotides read TGTGCCAGCAGCTCAACAGGGGATCGTCAGTATTTT.

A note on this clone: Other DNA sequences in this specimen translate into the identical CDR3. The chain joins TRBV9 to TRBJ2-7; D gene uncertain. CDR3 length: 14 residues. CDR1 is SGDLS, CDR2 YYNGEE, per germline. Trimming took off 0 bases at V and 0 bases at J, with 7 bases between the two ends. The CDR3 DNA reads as TGTGCCAGCAGCGTAGGAGGCAGCTCCTACGAGCAGTACTTC. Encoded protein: CASSVGGSSYEQYF.

Here the CDR3 DNA reads TGTGCCAGCAGCGCCTTCGGGTACACTGAAGCTTTCTTT. Its protein product is CASSAFGYTEAFF. The J gene is TRBJ1-1, the V gene TRBV9, with no clear D. V was shortened by 3 bases and J by 3 bases, with 9 bases between the two germline ends. This CDR3 spans 13 amino acids. Germline CDR1 reads SGDLS; CDR2 reads YYNGEE. Supplemented by reference TRBV9 and TRBJ1-1, the full variable domain reads DSGVTQTPKHLITATGQRVTLRCSPRSGDLSVYWYQQSLDQGLQFLIQYYNGEERAKGNILERFSAQQFPDLHSELNLSSLELGDSALYFCASSAFGYTEAFFGQGTRLTVV.

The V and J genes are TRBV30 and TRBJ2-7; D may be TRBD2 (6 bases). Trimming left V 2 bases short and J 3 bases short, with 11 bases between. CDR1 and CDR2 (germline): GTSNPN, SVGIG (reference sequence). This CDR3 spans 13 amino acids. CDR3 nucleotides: TGTGCCTGGAGTTCGGAGGGTCTCTACGAGCAGTACTTC. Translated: CAWSSEGLYEQYF.

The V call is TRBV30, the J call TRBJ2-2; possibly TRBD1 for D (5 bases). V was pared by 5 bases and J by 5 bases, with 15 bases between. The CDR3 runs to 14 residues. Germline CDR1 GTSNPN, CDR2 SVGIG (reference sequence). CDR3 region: CAWWTKRTTGELFF. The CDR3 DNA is TGTGCCTGGTGGACAAAACGAACAACCGGGGAGCTGTTTTTT.

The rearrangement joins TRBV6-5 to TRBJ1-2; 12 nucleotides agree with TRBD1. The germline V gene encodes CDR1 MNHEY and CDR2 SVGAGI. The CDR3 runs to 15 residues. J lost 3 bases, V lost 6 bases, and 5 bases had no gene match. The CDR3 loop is CASRPGTGGDYGYTF. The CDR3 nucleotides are TGTGCCAGCAGACCCGGGACAGGGGGCGACTATGGCTACACCTTC.

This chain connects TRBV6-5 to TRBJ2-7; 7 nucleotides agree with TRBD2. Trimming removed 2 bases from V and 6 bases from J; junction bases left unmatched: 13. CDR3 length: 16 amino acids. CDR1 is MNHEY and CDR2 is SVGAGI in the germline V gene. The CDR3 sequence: CASSYGVRAGRGEQYF. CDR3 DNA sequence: TGTGCCAGCAGTTACGGGGTTCGAGCGGGAAGGGGCGAGCAGTACTTC.

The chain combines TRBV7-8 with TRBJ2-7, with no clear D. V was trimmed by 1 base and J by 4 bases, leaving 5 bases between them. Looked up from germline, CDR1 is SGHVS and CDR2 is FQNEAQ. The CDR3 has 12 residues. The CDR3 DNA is TGTGCCAGCAGCTTAGTGAGGTACGAGCAGTACTTC. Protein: CASSLVRYEQYF.

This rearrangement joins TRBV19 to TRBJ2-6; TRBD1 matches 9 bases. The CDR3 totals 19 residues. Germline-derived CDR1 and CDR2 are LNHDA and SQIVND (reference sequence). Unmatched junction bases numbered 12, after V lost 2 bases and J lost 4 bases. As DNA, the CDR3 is TGTGCCAGTAGTATATTAAGCACAGGGGGCGCATCGGGGGCCAACGTCCTGACTTTC. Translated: CASSILSTGGASGANVLTF.

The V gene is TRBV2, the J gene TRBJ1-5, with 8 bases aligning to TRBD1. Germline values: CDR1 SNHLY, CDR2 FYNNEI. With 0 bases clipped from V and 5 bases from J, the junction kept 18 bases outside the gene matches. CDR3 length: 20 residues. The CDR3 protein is CASSEALLSTGVISDQPQHF. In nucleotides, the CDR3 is TGTGCCAGCAGTGAAGCGCTATTATCGACAGGGGTCATTTCGGATCAGCCCCAGCATTTT.

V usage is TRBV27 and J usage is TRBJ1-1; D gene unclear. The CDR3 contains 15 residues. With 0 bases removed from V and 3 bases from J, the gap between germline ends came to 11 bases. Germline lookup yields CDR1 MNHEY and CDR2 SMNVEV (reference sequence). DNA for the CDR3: TGTGCCAGCAGTTTATCACAGTCAAGCTACACTGAAGCTTTCTTT. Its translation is CASSLSQSSYTEAFF.

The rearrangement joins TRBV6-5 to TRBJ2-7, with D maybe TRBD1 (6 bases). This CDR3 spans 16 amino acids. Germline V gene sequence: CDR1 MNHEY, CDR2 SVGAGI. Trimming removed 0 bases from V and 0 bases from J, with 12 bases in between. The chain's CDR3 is CASSYSGQSHSYEQYF. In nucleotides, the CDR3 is TGTGCCAGCAGTTACTCTGGACAGAGCCACTCCTACGAGCAGTACTTC.